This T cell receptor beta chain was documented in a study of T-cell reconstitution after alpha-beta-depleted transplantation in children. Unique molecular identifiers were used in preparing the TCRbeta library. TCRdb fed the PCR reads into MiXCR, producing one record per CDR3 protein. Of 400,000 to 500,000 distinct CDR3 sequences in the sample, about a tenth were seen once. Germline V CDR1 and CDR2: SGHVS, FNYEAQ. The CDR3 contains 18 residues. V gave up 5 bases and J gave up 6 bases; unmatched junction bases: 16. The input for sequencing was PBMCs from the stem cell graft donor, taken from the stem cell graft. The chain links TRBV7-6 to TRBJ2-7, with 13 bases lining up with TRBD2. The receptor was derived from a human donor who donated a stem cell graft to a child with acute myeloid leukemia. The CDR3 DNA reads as TGTGCCAGCAGCCTACTCCTCGGGACTAGCGGGACCTACTGCGAGCAGTACTTC. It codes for CASSLLLGTSGTYCEQYF.